This TCR beta chain emerged from a study of radiotherapy plus CTLA-4 blockade in lung cancer. Trimming left V 10 bases short and J 3 bases short, with 19 bases between. Germline CDR1 SEHNR, CDR2 FQNEAQ (reference sequence). CDR3 length equals 14 residues. The protocol was immunoSEQ multiplex PCR, while the TCRdb copy is restricted to in-frame clones and leaves out a portion. The repertoire includes approximately 32,000 clones, roughly 71% of them detected once, and under 5% sits in the top ten. The rearrangement joins TRBV7-9 to TRBJ2-7; possible D gene TRBD2, 6 bases. The sequence came from a human donor with non-small cell lung cancer who had stable disease on radiotherapy plus ipilimumab. Sequencing used peripheral blood, obtained from a patient treated with radiotherapy plus ipilimumab. CDR3 sequence: CATDSGRSFYEQYF. DNA for the CDR3: TGTGCCACCGATAGCGGCAGGTCCTTCTACGAGCAGTACTTC.